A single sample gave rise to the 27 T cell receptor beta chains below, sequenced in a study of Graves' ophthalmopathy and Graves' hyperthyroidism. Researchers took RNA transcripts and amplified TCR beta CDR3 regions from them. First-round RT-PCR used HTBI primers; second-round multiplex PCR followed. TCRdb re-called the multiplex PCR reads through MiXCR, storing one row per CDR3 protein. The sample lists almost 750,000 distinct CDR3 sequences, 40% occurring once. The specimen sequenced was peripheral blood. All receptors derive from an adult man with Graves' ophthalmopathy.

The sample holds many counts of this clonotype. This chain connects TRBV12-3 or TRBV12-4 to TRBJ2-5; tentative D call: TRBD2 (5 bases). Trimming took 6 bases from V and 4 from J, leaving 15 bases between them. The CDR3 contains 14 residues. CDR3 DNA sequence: TGTGCCAGCAGCCCTGGACTGGCAATAGAGACCCAGTACTTC. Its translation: CASSPGLAIETQYF.

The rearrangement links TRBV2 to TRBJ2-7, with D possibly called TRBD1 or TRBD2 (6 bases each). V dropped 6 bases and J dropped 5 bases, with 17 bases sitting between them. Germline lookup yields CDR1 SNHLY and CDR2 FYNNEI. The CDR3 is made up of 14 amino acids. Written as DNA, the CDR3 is TGTGCCAGCAGCCAAGAAACGGGGGCGAACGAGCAGTACTTC. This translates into CASSQETGANEQYF.

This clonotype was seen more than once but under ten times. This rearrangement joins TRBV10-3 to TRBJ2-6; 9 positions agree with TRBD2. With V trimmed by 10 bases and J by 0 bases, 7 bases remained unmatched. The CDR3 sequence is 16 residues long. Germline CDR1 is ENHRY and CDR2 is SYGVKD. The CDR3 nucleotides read TGTGCCACCTCACCAGCGGGAGGCTCTGGGGCCAACGTCCTGACTTTC. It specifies CATSPAGGSGANVLTF.

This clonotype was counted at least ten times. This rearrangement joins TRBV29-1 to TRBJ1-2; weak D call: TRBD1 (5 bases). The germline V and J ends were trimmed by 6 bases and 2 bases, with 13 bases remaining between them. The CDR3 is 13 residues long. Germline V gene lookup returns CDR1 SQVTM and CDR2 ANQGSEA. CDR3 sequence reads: CSVLRQGNYGYTF. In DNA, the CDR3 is TGCAGCGTATTACGTCAGGGAAACTATGGCTACACCTTC.

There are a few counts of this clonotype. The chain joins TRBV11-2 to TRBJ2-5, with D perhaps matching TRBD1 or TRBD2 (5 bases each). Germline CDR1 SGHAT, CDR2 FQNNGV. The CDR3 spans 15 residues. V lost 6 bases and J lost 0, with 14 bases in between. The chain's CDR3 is CASRSITGHQETQYF. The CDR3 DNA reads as TGTGCCAGCAGGTCCATCACGGGGCACCAAGAGACCCAGTACTTC.

This CDR3 is CSVEPGLAMTF. The CDR3 coding sequence is TGCAGCGTTGAACCGGGACTAGCTATGACTTTC. The chain is built from TRBV29-1 and TRBJ2-6; TRBD2 agrees at 9 bases. This CDR3 has 11 residues. Germline CDR1 SQVTM, CDR2 ANQGSEA. Losses at the gene ends were 2 bases for V and 17 bases for J; bases not matched to a gene: 4.

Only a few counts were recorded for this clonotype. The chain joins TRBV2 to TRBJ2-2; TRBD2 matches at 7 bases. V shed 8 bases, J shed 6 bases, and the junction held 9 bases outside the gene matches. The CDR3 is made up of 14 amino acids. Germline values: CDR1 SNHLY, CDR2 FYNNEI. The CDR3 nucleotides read TGTGCCAGCTGGGAGGGATTTGAACCCGGGGAGCTGTTTTTT. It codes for CASWEGFEPGELFF.

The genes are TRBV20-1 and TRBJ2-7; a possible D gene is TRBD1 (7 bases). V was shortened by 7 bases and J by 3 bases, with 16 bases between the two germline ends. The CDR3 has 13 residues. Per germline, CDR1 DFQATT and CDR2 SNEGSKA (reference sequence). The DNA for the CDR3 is TGCAGTGGCGCGACAGGGAGGATCTACGAGCAGTACTTC. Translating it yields CSGATGRIYEQYF.

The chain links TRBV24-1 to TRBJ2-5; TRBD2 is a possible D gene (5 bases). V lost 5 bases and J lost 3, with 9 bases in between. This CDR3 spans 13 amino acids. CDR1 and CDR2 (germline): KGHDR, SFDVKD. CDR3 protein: CATSAYGEETQYF. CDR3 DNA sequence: TGTGCCACCAGTGCTTACGGGGAAGAGACCCAGTACTTC.

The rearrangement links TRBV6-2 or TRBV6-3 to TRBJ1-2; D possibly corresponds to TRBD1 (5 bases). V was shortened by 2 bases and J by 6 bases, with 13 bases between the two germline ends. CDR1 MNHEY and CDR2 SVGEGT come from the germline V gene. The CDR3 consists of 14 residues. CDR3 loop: CASSYGRQGNGYTF. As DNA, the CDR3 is TGTGCCAGCAGTTACGGGCGGCAGGGTAATGGCTACACCTTC.

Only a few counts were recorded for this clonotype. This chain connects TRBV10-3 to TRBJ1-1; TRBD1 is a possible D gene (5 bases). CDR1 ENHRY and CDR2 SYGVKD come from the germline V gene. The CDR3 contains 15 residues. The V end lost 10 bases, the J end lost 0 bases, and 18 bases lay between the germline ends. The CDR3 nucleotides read TGTGCCAGCAGCCAGGGACGGACCATGAACACTGAAGCTTTCTTT. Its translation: CASSQGRTMNTEAFF.

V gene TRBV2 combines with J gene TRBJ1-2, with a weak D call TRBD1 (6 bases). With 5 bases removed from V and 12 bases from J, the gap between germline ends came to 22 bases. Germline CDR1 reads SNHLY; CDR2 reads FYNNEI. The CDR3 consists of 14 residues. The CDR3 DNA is TGTGCCAGCAGTAGGACAGCCGAAGGGATCGGCCACACCTTC. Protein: CASSRTAEGIGHTF.

CDR3 protein: CASTRDSFISNQPQHF. In DNA form, the CDR3 reads TGTGCCAGCACAAGAGACAGCTTTATTAGCAATCAGCCCCAGCATTTT. The chain has TRBV24-1 and TRBJ1-5, with D possibly being TRBD1 (5 bases). Trimming took 11 bases from V and 0 from J, leaving 19 bases between them. Germline-derived CDR1 and CDR2 are KGHDR and SFDVKD. The CDR3 spans 16 residues.

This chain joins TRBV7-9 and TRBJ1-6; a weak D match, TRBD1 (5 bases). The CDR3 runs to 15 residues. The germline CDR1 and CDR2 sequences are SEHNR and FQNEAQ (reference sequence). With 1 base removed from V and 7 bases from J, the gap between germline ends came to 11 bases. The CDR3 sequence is CASSLEPTGNSPLHF. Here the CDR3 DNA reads TGTGCCAGCAGCTTAGAACCAACAGGAAATTCACCCCTCCACTTT. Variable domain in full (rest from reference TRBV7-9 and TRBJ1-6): DTGVSQNPRHKITKRGQNVTFRCDPISEHNRLYWYRQTLGQGPEFLTYFQNEAQLEKSRLLSDRFSAERPKGSFSTLEIQRTEQGDSAMYLCASSLEPTGNSPLHFGNGTRLTVT.

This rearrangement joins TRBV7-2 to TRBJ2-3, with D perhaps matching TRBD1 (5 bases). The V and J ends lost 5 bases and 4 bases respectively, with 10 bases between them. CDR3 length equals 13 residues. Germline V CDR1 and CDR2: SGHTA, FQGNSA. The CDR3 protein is CASSRQSADTQYF. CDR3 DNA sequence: TGTGCCAGCAGCCGACAGTCCGCAGATACGCAGTATTTT.

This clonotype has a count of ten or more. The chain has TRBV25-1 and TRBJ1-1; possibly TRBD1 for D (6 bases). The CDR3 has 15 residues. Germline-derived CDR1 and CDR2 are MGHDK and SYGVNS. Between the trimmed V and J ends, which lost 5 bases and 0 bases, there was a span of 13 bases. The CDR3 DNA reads TGTGCCAGCAGTCCCAACAGGGCCTTGAACACTGAAGCTTTCTTT. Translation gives CASSPNRALNTEAFF.

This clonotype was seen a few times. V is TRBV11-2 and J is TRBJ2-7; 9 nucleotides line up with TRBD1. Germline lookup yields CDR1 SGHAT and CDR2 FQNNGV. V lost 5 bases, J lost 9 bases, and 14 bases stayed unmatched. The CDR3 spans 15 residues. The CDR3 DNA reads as TGTGCCAGCAGCCTGGGACAGGGATCTTTCGCGTGGCAGTACTTC. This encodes CASSLGQGSFAWQYF.

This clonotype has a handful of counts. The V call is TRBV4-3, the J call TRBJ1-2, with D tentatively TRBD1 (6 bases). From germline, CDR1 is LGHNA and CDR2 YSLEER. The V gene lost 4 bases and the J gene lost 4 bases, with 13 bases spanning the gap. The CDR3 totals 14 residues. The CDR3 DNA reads TGCGCCAGCAGCCCTCCGGGACACTCCTATGGCTACACCTTC. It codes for CASSPPGHSYGYTF.

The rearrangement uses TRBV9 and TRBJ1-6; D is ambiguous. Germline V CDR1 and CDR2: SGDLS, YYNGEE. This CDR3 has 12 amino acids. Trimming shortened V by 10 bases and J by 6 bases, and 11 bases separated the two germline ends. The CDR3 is CAWTARNSPLHF. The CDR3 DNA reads TGTGCCTGGACCGCGCGTAATTCACCCCTCCACTTT.

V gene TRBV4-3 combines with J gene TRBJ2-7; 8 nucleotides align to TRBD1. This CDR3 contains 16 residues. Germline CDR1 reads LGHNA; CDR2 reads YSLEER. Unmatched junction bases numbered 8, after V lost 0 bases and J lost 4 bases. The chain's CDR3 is CASSQELPTGGYEQYF. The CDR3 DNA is TGCGCCAGCAGCCAAGAACTGCCTACAGGGGGGTACGAGCAGTACTTC.

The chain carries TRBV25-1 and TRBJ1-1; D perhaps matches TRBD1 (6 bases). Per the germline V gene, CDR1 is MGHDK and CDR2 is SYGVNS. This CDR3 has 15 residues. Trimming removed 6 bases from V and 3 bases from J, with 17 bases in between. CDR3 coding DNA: TGTGCCAGCAGCCAAGGGGGGGTTTGGGACACTGAAGCTTTCTTT. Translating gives CASSQGGVWDTEAFF.

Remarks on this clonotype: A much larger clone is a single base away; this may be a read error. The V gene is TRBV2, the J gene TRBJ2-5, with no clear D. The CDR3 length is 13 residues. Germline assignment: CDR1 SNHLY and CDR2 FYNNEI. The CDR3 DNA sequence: TGTGCCAGCAGTGAAGATCGGGTAGAGATCCAGTACTTC. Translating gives CASSEDRVEIQYF.

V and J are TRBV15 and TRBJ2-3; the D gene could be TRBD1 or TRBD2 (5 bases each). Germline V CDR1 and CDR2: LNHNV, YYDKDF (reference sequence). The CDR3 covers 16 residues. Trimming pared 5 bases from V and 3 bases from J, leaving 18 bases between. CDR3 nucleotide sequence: TGTGCCACCAGCTTATACCGGGACCCCCGAACAGATACGCAGTATTTT. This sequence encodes CATSLYRDPRTDTQYF.

The CDR3 coding sequence is TGTGCCAGCAGTGTTATGGGGGCATCCACTGAAGCTTTCTTT. Protein product: CASSVMGASTEAFF. The chain recombines TRBV2 with TRBJ1-1, with a possible D match to TRBD1 (6 bases). The CDR3 runs 14 residues. Germline values: CDR1 SNHLY, CDR2 FYNNEI. V was trimmed by 4 bases and J by 4 bases, leaving 13 bases between them.

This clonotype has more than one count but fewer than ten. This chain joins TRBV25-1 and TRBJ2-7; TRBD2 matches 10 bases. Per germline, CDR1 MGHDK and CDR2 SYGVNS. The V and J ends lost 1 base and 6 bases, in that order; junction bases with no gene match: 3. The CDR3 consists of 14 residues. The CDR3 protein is CASSELSGRAEQYF. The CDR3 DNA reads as TGTGCCAGCAGTGAATTAAGCGGGAGGGCCGAGCAGTACTTC.

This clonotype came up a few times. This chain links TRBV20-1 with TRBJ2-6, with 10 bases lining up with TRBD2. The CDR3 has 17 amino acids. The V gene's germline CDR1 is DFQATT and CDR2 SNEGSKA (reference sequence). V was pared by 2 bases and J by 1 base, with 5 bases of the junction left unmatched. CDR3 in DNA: TGCAGTGCTAGACCTATAGCGGGAGGTTCTGGGGCCAACGTCCTGACTTTC. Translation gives CSARPIAGGSGANVLTF.

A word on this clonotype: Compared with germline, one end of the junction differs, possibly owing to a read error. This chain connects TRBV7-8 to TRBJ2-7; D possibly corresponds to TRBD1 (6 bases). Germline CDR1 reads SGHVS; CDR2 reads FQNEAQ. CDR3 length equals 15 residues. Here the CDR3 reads CASSQGSQGPYPWDF. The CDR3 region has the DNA TGTGCCAGCAGCCAAGGATCACAGGGCCCGTACCCTTGGGACTTC. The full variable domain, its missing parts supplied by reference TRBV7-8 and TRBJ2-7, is GAGVSQSPRYKVAKRGQDVALRCDPISGHVSLFWYQQALGQGPEFLTYFQNEAQLDKSGLPSDRFFAERPEGSVSTLKIQRTQQEDSAVYLCASSQGSQGPYPWDFGPGTRLTVT.